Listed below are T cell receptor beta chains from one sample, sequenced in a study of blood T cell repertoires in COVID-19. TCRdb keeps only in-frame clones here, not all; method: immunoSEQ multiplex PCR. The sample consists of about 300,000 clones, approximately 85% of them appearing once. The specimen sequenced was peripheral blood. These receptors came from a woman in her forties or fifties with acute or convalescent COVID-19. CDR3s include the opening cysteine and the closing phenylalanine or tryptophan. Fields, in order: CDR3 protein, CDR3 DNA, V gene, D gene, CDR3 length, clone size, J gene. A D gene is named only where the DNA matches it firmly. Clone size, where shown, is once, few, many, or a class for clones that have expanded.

CASSEASGQETQYF	TGTGCCAGCAGCGAGGCTAGCGGCCAAGAGACCCAGTACTTC	TRBV9	TRBD2	14	.	TRBJ2-5
CASSPQPTGSYEQYF	TGTGCCAGCAGCCCCCAGCCCACAGGGTCCTACGAGCAGTACTTC	TRBV7-3	.	15	once	TRBJ2-7
CASSGRSQETQYF	TGTGCCAGCAGTGGCAGGTCCCAAGAGACCCAGTACTTC	TRBV28	.	13	.	TRBJ2-5
CASSYAAGVSYEQYF	TGTGCCAGCAGTTACGCGGCCGGGGTCTCCTACGAGCAGTACTTC	TRBV6-5	.	15	.	TRBJ2-7
CASSRTGGAYGYTF	TGTGCCAGCAGCCGAACAGGGGGCGCATATGGCTACACCTTC	TRBV6-2/TRBV6-3	TRBD1	14	.	TRBJ1-2
CASSSFRTATEAFF	TGTGCCAGCAGTTCTTTTAGGACAGCCACCGAAGCTTTCTTT	TRBV6-2/TRBV6-3	.	14	.	TRBJ1-1
CAWRGQGYEQYF	TGTGCCTGGAGGGGACAGGGCTACGAGCAGTACTTC	TRBV30	TRBD1	12	.	TRBJ2-7
CATSDELGGYTGTSDNEQFF	TGTGCCACCAGTGATGAACTCGGGGGGTATACCGGGACTAGCGACAATGAGCAGTTCTTC	TRBV24-1	TRBD2	20	.	TRBJ2-1
CASSVGQAHNEQFF	TGTGCCAGCAGTGTGGGACAGGCCCACAATGAGCAGTTCTTC	TRBV28	TRBD1	14	.	TRBJ2-1
CASSLAVRGSVETQYF	TGTGCCAGCAGCTTAGCTGTACGGGGGAGTGTAGAGACCCAGTACTTC	TRBV7-2	.	16	.	TRBJ2-5